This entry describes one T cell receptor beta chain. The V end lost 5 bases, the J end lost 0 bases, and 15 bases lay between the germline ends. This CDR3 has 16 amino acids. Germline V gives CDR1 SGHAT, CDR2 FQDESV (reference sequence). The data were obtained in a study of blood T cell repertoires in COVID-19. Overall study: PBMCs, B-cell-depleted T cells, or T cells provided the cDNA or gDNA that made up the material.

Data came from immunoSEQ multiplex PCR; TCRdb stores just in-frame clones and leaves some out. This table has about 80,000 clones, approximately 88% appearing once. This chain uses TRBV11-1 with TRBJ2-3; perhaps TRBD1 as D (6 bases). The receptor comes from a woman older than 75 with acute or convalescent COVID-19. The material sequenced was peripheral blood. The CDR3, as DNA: TGTGCCAGCAGCAACCTGGACAGCGAAAGCACAGATACGCAGTATTTT. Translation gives CASSNLDSESTDTQYF.